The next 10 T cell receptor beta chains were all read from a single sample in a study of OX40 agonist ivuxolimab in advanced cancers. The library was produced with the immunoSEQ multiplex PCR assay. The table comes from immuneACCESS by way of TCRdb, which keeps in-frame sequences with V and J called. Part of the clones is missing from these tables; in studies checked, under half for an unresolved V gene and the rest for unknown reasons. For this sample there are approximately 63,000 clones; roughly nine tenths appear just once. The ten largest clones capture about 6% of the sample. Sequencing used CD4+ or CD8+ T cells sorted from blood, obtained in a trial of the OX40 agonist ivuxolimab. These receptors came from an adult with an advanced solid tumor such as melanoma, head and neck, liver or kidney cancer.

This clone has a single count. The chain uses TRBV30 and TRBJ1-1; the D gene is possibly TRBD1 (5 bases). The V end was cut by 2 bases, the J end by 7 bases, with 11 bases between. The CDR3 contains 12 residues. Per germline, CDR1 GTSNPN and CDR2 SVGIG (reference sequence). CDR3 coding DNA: TGTGCCTGGAGTAGTGGGGGGGGTGAAGCTTTCTTT. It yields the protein CAWSSGGGEAFF.

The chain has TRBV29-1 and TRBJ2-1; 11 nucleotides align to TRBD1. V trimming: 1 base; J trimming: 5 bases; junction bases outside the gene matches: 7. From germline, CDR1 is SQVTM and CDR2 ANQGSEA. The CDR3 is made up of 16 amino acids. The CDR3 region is CSVEGEGTGGNNEQFF. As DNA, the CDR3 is TGCAGCGTTGAAGGGGAAGGGACAGGGGGGAACAATGAGCAGTTCTTC.

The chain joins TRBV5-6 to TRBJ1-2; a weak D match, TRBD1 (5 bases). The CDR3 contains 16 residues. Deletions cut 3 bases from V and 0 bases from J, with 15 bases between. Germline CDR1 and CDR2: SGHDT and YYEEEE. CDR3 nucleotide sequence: TGTGCCAGCAGCTGGGGGGGACGGAGACCTAACTATGGCTACACCTTC. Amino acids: CASSWGGRRPNYGYTF.

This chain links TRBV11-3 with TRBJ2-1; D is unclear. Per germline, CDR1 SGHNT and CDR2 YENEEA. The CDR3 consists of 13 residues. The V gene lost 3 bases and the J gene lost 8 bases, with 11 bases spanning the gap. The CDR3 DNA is TGTGCCAGCAGCTTGGACCTTGGGGATGAGCAGTTCTTC. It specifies CASSLDLGDEQFF. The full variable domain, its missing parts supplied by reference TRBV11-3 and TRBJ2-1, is EAGVVQSPRYKIIEKKQPVAFWCNPISGHNTLYWYLQNLGQGPELLIRYENEEAVDDSQLPKDRFSAERLKGVDSTLKIQPAELGDSAVYLCASSLDLGDEQFFGPGTRLTVL.

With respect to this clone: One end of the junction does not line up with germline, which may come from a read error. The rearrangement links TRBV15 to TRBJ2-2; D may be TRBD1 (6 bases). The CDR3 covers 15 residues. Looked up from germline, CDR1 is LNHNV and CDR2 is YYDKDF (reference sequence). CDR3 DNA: TGTGCCACCAGCCGAGACAGGAGCCACACCGGGGAGCTGTTTTTT. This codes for CATSRDRSHTGELFF.

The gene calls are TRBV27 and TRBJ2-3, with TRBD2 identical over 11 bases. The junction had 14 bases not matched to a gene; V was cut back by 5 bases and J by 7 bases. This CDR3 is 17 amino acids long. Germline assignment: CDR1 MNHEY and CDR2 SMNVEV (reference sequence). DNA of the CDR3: TGTGCCAGCAGTCAATACCCTCCGACTAGCGGGGATTATACGCAGTATTTT. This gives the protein CASSQYPPTSGDYTQYF.

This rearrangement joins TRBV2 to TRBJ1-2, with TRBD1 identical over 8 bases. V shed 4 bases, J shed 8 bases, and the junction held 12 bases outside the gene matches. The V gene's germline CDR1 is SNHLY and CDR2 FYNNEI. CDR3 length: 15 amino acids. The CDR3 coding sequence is TGTGCCAGCAGTGGGGACAGGTCTATGGCAGAGGGCTACACCTTC. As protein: CASSGDRSMAEGYTF.

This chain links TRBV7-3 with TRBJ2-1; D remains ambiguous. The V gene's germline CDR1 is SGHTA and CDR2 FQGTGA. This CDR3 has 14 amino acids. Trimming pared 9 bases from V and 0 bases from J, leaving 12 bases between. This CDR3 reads CASGGGSSYNEQFF. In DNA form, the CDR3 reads TGTGCCAGTGGCGGTGGAAGCTCCTACAATGAGCAGTTCTTC.

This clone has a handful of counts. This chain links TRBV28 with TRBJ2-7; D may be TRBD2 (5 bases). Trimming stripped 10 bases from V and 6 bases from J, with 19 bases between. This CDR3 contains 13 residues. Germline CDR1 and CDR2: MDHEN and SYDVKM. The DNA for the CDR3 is TGTGCCACCATCGAGGTGGGAGTAGGCGAGCAGTACTTC. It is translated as CATIEVGVGEQYF.

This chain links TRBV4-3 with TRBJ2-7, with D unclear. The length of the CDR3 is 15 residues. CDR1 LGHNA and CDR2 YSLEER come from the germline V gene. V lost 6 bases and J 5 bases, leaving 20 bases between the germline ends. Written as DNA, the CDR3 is TGCGCCAGCAGTCCCCGCGGACGACCAATAGACGAGCAGTACTTC. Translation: CASSPRGRPIDEQYF.